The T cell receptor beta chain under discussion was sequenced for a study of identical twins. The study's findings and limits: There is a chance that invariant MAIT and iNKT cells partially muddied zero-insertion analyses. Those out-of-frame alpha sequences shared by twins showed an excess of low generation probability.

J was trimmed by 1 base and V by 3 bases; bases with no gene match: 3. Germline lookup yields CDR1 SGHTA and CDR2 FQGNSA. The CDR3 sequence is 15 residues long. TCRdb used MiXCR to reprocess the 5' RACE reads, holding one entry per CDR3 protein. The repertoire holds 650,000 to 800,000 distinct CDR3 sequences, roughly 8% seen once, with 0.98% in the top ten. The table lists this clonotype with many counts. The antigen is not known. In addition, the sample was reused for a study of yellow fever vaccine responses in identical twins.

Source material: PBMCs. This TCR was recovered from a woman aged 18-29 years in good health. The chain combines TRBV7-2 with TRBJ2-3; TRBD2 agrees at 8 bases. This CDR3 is CASSFGGAGTDTQYF. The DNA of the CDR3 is TGTGCCAGCAGCTTCGGGGGGGCCGGCACAGATACGCAGTATTTT.